This T cell receptor beta chain derives from a study of blood T cell repertoires in COVID-19. About the study: Sample material is recorded as cDNA or gDNA derived from T cells, B-cell-depleted T cells, or PBMCs.

Method: immunoSEQ multiplex PCR; TCRdb's copy keeps in-frame clones and lacks some. The table records roughly 320,000 clones, 86% of them present only once. Trimming left V 9 bases short and J 2 bases short, with 3 bases between. The germline gives CDR1 LNHDA, CDR2 SQIVND (reference sequence). The CDR3 extends over 10 amino acids. The source material was PBMCs or T cells enriched from blood (not recorded which). The rearrangement joins TRBV19 to TRBJ2-3; D uncertain. This TCR came from a man in his thirties or forties who had recovered from COVID-19. The DNA for the CDR3 is TGTGCCAGCCTCACAGATACGCAGTATTTT. Protein: CASLTDTQYF. Full variable domain (outside the CDR3, taken from reference TRBV19 and TRBJ2-3): DGGITQSPKYLFRKEGQNVTLSCEQNLNHDAMYWYRQDPGQGLRLIYYSQIVNDFQKGDIAEGYSVSREKKESFPLTVTSAQKNPTAFYLCASLTDTQYFGPGTRLTVL.